This TCR beta chain comes out of a study of cytotoxic CD8 clonotypes in ibrutinib-treated CLL. Study-wide results and limits: Higher clonality was seen at ibrutinib response and a return toward baseline at progression. Clonality was higher at baseline than in age-matched healthy donors and tracked circulating CD8+ T-cell counts.

The table came from immunoSEQ multiplex PCR; TCRdb's copy has only in-frame clones and leaves some out. The repertoire has around 25,000 clones, about 64% of them found once; the top ten carry 28%. A word on this clone: Its antigen is unknown.

The source was PBMCs, collected after 24 months of ibrutinib treatment. The receptor was isolated from a human donor with chronic lymphocytic leukemia.

The CDR3 reads CASSLGWRQGDEQFF. CDR3 DNA: TGCGCCAGCAGCTTGGGATGGAGACAGGGCGATGAGCAGTTCTTC. The chain carries TRBV5-1 and TRBJ2-1, with 7 bases matching TRBD1. Germline trimming cut 0 bases from V and 8 bases from J; bases unmatched to any gene: 8. The CDR3 is 15 residues long. The germline V gene encodes CDR1 SGHRS and CDR2 YFSETQ.